Sequencing of this T cell receptor (beta chain) was carried out in a study of blood T cell repertoires in COVID-19. Study information: There were acute and convalescent COVID-19 samples, and they came from the United States, Italy and Spain.

As originally analysed: Amplified reference gene primers provided the basis for estimating nucleated cell counts. This table comes from immunoSEQ multiplex PCR, and its TCRdb copy is limited to in-frame clones, with some not included. For V, J and clone size, that table is used; D and trimming come from the DNA. The profile shows about 230,000 clones, over 80% of them singletons. J gave up 6 bases and V 3 bases, and 19 bases lay outside the gene matches. Germline CDR1 SGHNT, CDR2 YYREEE (reference sequence). There are 19 residues in the CDR3. Source material: peripheral blood. The TCR comes from a woman aged 70-85 years with active or convalescent COVID-19. V and J are TRBV5-4 and TRBJ2-1; 9 bases map to TRBD2. The CDR3 loop reads CASSSMGGEAGGKRNEQFF. The CDR3 nucleotides are TGTGCCAGCAGCTCGATGGGTGGTGAAGCGGGGGGTAAGCGCAATGAGCAGTTCTTC. The variable domain in full, with the rest retrieved from reference TRBV5-4 and TRBJ2-1, is ETGVTQSPTHLIKTRGQQVTLRCSSQSGHNTVSWYQQALGQGPQFIFQYYREEENGRGNFPPRFSGLQFPNYSSELNVNALELDDSALYLCASSSMGGEAGGKRNEQFFGPGTRLTVL.